This TCR beta chain stems from a study of radiotherapy plus CTLA-4 blockade in lung cancer. Looked up from germline, CDR1 is MGHRA and CDR2 is YSYEKL. After removal of 3 bases from V and 9 bases from J, the junction contained 12 bases not matched to a gene. The CDR3 totals 17 residues. Profiled with immunoSEQ multiplex PCR; TCRdb holds only in-frame clones, not every one. Here the sample spans more than 90,000 clones, around 84% being singletons. In the case of this clone: Antigen unknown.

Study-level results: TCR clones of tumor origin grew in blood after radiotherapy plus ipilimumab.

The chain joins TRBV4-1 to TRBJ1-6; 9 nucleotides align to TRBD1. This sequence originates from a human donor with non-small cell lung cancer that progressed on radiotherapy plus ipilimumab. Sequences were derived from peripheral blood, sampled from a patient treated with radiotherapy plus ipilimumab. This chain's CDR3 is CASSQQAPGQGASPLHF. The CDR3 region has the DNA TGCGCCAGCAGCCAGCAGGCCCCGGGACAGGGCGCTTCACCCCTCCACTTT.